The 31 T cell receptor beta chains below were found in one sample sequenced in a study of beta chain features in type 1 diabetes. Findings and limits, study-wide: Shorter TCRB CDR3s, moderately but significantly so, were found in Type 1 diabetes patients in all four CD4+ subsets.

The whole isolated RNA underwent reverse transcription, so sequencing captured expressed TCRB transcripts. Profiling relied on immunoSEQ multiplex PCR, and the TCRdb table lists in-frame clones only, not all of them. This table has 250,000 to 350,000 clones, roughly an eighth appearing once. For these TCRs, the target antigens are not known. The sequencing input was naive CD4+ T cells from blood. The origin of the receptors is a young man with type 1 diabetes.

Turning to this clone: Other DNA sequences in this sample translate to the same CDR3. The rearrangement uses TRBV28 and TRBJ1-2; the D is unclear. Per germline, CDR1 MDHEN and CDR2 SYDVKM. There are 11 residues in the CDR3. V was trimmed by 4 bases and J by 5 bases, leaving 5 bases between them. The CDR3, as DNA: TGTGCCAGCAGTTCCCTTTATGGCTACACCTTC. Translation gives CASSSLYGYTF.

This clone occurred a few times. This chain connects TRBV19 to TRBJ1-1, with D perhaps TRBD1 (6 bases). CDR3 length: 15 amino acids. From germline, CDR1 is LNHDA and CDR2 SQIVND (reference sequence). V lost 10 bases to trimming and J lost 5 bases, with 23 bases between them. The CDR3: CATSRGAQGRTEAFF. CDR3 DNA sequence: TGTGCCACCTCCCGGGGGGCACAGGGACGGACTGAAGCTTTCTTT.

J is TRBJ2-1 and V is TRBV7-2, with D perhaps TRBD2 (6 bases). Trimming took 1 base from V and 1 from J, leaving 14 bases between them. The CDR3 length is 17 residues. CDR1 is SGHTA and CDR2 is FQGNSA in the germline V gene. Written as DNA, the CDR3 is TGTGCCAGCAGCTTAGTCGGGGACTTTAGGTCCTACAATGAGCAGTTCTTC. It specifies CASSLVGDFRSYNEQFF. Supplemented by reference TRBV7-2 and TRBJ2-1, the full variable domain reads GAGVSQSPSNKVTEKGKDVELRCDPISGHTALYWYRQSLGQGLEFLIYFQGNSAPDKSGLPSDRFSAERTGGSVSTLTIQRTQQEDSAVYLCASSLVGDFRSYNEQFFGPGTRLTVL.

The chain carries TRBV28 and TRBJ2-1; 10 positions match TRBD1. V shed 6 bases and J 3 bases; nucleotides not matched to a gene: 5. This CDR3 is 15 amino acids long. Germline values: CDR1 MDHEN, CDR2 SYDVKM. CDR3 loop: CASRTTGGGYNEQFF. CDR3 nucleotides: TGTGCCAGCAGAACGACAGGGGGCGGCTACAATGAGCAGTTCTTC.

The chain recombines TRBV7-9 with TRBJ1-1; D gene unclear. Germline V gene data show CDR1 as SEHNR and CDR2 as FQNEAQ (reference sequence). This CDR3 has 13 residues. The V and J ends lost 2 bases and 4 bases respectively, with 8 bases between them. CDR3 sequence (DNA): TGTGCCAGCAGCTTATTTCCTAGCACTGAAGCTTTCTTT. Amino acid sequence: CASSLFPSTEAFF.

This clone was picked up a small number of times. J is TRBJ2-6 and V is TRBV5-1; D possibly corresponds to TRBD1 (6 bases). This CDR3 comprises 14 residues. CDR1 and CDR2 (germline): SGHRS, YFSETQ. The V gene lost 5 bases and the J gene lost 1 base, with 7 bases spanning the gap. In nucleotides, the CDR3 is TGCGCCAGCAGGGACAGATCTGGGGCCAACGTCCTGACTTTC. It translates to CASRDRSGANVLTF.

This clone was seen a few times. V usage is TRBV7-3 and J usage is TRBJ2-1; 7 bases align to TRBD1. Germline CDR1 SGHTA, CDR2 FQGTGA. This CDR3 has 13 residues. Germline trimming cut 4 bases from V and 3 bases from J; bases unmatched to any gene: 0. CDR3 loop: CASSWDSYNEQFF. In DNA form, the CDR3 reads TGTGCCAGCAGCTGGGACAGCTACAATGAGCAGTTCTTC.

This clone was found a few times. The rearrangement links TRBV7-9 to TRBJ1-4; 8 positions match TRBD1. Germline V CDR1 and CDR2: SEHNR, FQNEAQ (reference sequence). Trimming cost V 5 bases and J 6 bases; bases outside gene matches: 5. The CDR3 length is 14 residues. The CDR3 loop reads CASSGTGRHEKLFF. CDR3 DNA sequence: TGTGCCAGCAGCGGGACAGGTCGTCATGAAAAACTGTTTTTT.

This clone has a handful of counts. This rearrangement joins TRBV18 to TRBJ2-4, with 9 bases identical to TRBD2. After removal of 3 bases from V and 0 bases from J, the junction contained 6 bases not matched to a gene. In germline, CDR1 is KGHSH, CDR2 LQKENI. The CDR3 loop spans 17 amino acids. The CDR3 bases are TGTGCCAGCTCACCTAAGACTAGCGGCATAGCCAAAAACATTCAGTACTTC. Encoded protein: CASSPKTSGIAKNIQYF.

The table lists this clone with a few counts. The chain joins TRBV5-1 to TRBJ1-2; D is ambiguous. This CDR3 is built from 17 residues. V was shortened by 3 bases and J by 8 bases, with 26 bases between the two germline ends. Germline CDR1 is SGHRS and CDR2 is YFSETQ. CDR3 DNA: TGCGCCAGCAGCTCACAACCTCCGGGAGGCTCAAAGATGGGCTACACCTTC. It encodes CASSSQPPGGSKMGYTF.

This chain links TRBV6-4 with TRBJ2-7, with 8 bases aligning to TRBD2. J gave up 8 bases and V 2 bases, and 5 bases lay outside the gene matches. CDR1 is MRHNA, CDR2 SNTAGT, per germline. The length of the CDR3 is 13 residues. The CDR3 DNA is TGTGCCAGCAGTGACGGTAGCGGGAATCAGCAGTACTTC. Translation: CASSDGSGNQQYF.

CDR3 nucleotides: TGTGCCAGCAGCGTGACAACGAACACTGAAGCTTTCTTT. As protein: CASSVTTNTEAFF. J is TRBJ1-1 and V is TRBV9, with D uncertain. Trimming left V 2 bases short and J 1 base short, with 6 bases between. The CDR3 runs to 13 residues. The germline CDR1 and CDR2 sequences are SGDLS and YYNGEE.

The V gene is TRBV28, the J gene TRBJ2-3, with D hard to call. The germline V gene encodes CDR1 MDHEN and CDR2 SYDVKM. The CDR3 spans 14 residues. The V and J ends lost 5 bases and 1 base respectively, with 10 bases between them. The CDR3 DNA follows: TGTGCCAGCAGTCTCACGAGCGGCACAGATACGCAGTATTTT. It translates to CASSLTSGTDTQYF.

This clone has only a few counts. The chain recombines TRBV28 with TRBJ1-4, with TRBD1 matching 8 bases. This CDR3 contains 14 residues. Germline trimming cut 3 bases from V and 6 bases from J; bases unmatched to any gene: 3. The germline V gene has CDR1 MDHEN and CDR2 SYDVKM. This chain's CDR3 is CASSLGQDDEKLFF. CDR3 bases: TGTGCCAGCAGTTTGGGACAGGATGATGAAAAACTGTTTTTT.

In this sample, this clone turned up a few times. V gene TRBV7-8 combines with J gene TRBJ2-5, with D perhaps TRBD2 (6 bases). Between the trimmed V and J ends, which lost 6 bases and 4 bases, there was a span of 15 bases. The CDR3 spans 14 residues. Germline assignment: CDR1 SGHVS and CDR2 FQNEAQ. In DNA, the CDR3 is TGTGCCAGCAGTTTACGGGACTGGGGAGAGACCCAGTACTTC. Protein: CASSLRDWGETQYF.

The genes are TRBV28 and TRBJ1-5; D is unclear. V lost 5 bases and J lost 6, with 8 bases in between. Germline values: CDR1 MDHEN, CDR2 SYDVKM. The CDR3 is 12 residues long. CDR3 protein: CASSLSSQPQHF. CDR3 bases: TGTGCCAGCAGTCTGAGTAGTCAGCCCCAGCATTTT.

This clone came up once. This rearrangement joins TRBV18 to TRBJ2-1, with 7 bases identical to TRBD1. With 4 bases clipped from V and 3 bases from J, the junction kept 9 bases outside the gene matches. This CDR3 comprises 16 residues. The V gene's germline CDR1 is KGHSH and CDR2 LQKENI. The CDR3, as DNA: TGTGCCAGCTCACGGGTGGGGACAGCTAACTACAATGAGCAGTTCTTC. This encodes CASSRVGTANYNEQFF.

This clone occurred a few times. The chain combines TRBV7-9 with TRBJ2-7, with 10 nucleotides matching TRBD2. Germline-derived CDR1 and CDR2 are SEHNR and FQNEAQ (reference sequence). V shed 2 bases, J shed 2 bases, and the junction held 0 bases outside the gene matches. The CDR3 runs 14 residues. CDR3 DNA: TGTGCCAGCAGCTTAACTAGCGGGACCTACGAGCAGTACTTC. Encoded protein: CASSLTSGTYEQYF.

This clone was seen more than once but under ten times. The chain carries TRBV11-2 and TRBJ2-3, with 7 bases identical to TRBD2. The V gene end was trimmed by 4 bases and the J gene end by 5 bases; junction bases not matched to a gene: 6. CDR3 length: 14 residues. The germline V gene encodes CDR1 SGHAT and CDR2 FQNNGV. CDR3 region: CASSSSRGGDTQYF. The CDR3 DNA follows: TGTGCCAGCAGCTCGAGCCGCGGGGGAGATACGCAGTATTTT.

The chain uses TRBV2 and TRBJ2-5; possibly TRBD2 for D (5 bases). This CDR3 is built from 15 residues. V was shortened by 5 bases and J by 5 bases, with 18 bases between the two germline ends. Germline assignment: CDR1 SNHLY and CDR2 FYNNEI. The CDR3 loop is CASSLAQPMVETQYF. For the CDR3, the DNA is TGTGCCAGCAGTCTAGCCCAACCCATGGTGGAGACCCAGTACTTC.

Only a few counts were recorded for this clone. The chain uses TRBV6-5 and TRBJ1-2; D not resolved. Germline CDR1 reads MNHEY; CDR2 reads SVGAGI. Trimming removed 3 bases at V and 10 bases at J, with 9 bases between. This CDR3 region has 11 residues. The CDR3 DNA sequence: TGTGCCAGCAGTTATGGGCAGCACTACACCTTC. Protein product: CASSYGQHYTF.

The chain is built from TRBV11-2 and TRBJ2-4; D remains unclear. CDR1 is SGHAT and CDR2 is FQNNGV in the germline V gene. The CDR3 is 14 residues long. V was pared by 1 base and J by 1 base, with 5 bases between. The DNA for the CDR3 is TGTGCCAGCAGCTTAGCCCTGGCCAAAAACATTCAGTACTTC. It specifies CASSLALAKNIQYF.

This clone was seen a handful of times. CDR3 protein: CASSQGRDQPQHF. The CDR3 bases are TGTGCCAGCTCACAGGGGCGGGATCAGCCCCAGCATTTT. V is TRBV27 and J is TRBJ1-5, with 7 bases lining up with TRBD1. Germline CDR1 is MNHEY and CDR2 is SMNVEV (reference sequence). The CDR3 loop spans 13 amino acids. Unmatched junction bases numbered 6, after V lost 8 bases and J lost 5 bases.

This clone turned up a few times. The rearrangement uses TRBV7-9 and TRBJ1-2, with D possibly matching TRBD1 (6 bases). Per germline, CDR1 SEHNR and CDR2 FQNEAQ (reference sequence). V lost 3 bases, J lost 7 bases, and 9 bases lay in between. This CDR3 has 12 residues. The CDR3 sequence is CASSFGGPGYTF. The CDR3, as DNA: TGTGCCAGCAGCTTCGGGGGGCCTGGCTACACCTTC.

There are a few counts of this clone. V and J are TRBV7-8 and TRBJ2-1; no clear D. CDR1 is SGHVS and CDR2 is FQNEAQ in the germline V gene. V lost 1 base and J 0 bases, leaving 10 bases between the germline ends. CDR3 length: 16 amino acids. Here the CDR3 DNA reads TGTGCCAGCAGCTTAGTGCGGATGAGCTCCTACAATGAGCAGTTCTTC. Translation: CASSLVRMSSYNEQFF.

The chain has TRBV4-2 and TRBJ2-1, with 13 bases matching TRBD2. Trimming removed 0 bases from V and 5 bases from J; junction bases left unmatched: 13. CDR1 and CDR2 from the germline V gene are LGHNA and YNFKEQ. This CDR3 is 20 amino acids long. The CDR3 here is CASSQEVRTSGSLVHNEQFF. The DNA of the CDR3 is TGTGCCAGCAGCCAAGAGGTCCGGACTAGCGGGAGTCTAGTCCACAATGAGCAGTTCTTC.

This clone was counted only a few times. The rearrangement joins TRBV27 to TRBJ2-5; 7 nucleotides align to TRBD2. V trimming: 5 bases; J trimming: 3 bases; junction bases outside the gene matches: 3. The CDR3 runs to 13 residues. CDR1 is MNHEY and CDR2 is SMNVEV in the germline V gene (reference sequence). CDR3 bases: TGTGCCAGCAGTCGCCTAGCGGAAGAGACCCAGTACTTC. Translating gives CASSRLAEETQYF.

The sample holds a few counts of this clone. The V and J genes are TRBV18 and TRBJ2-1, with 9 bases identical to TRBD2. This CDR3 spans 15 amino acids. CDR1 is KGHSH, CDR2 LQKENI, per germline. Trimming cost V 3 bases and J 1 base; bases outside gene matches: 1. The CDR3 loop reads CASSPREGSYNEQFF. The CDR3 DNA reads TGTGCCAGCTCACCGCGGGAGGGGTCCTACAATGAGCAGTTCTTC. Looking up the rest from reference TRBV18 and TRBJ2-1 gives the full variable domain: NAGVMQNPRHLVRRRGQEARLRCSPMKGHSHVYWYRQLPEEGLKFMVYLQKENIIDESGMPKERFSAEFPKEGPSILRIQQVVRGDSAAYFCASSPREGSYNEQFFGPGTRLTVL.

This rearrangement joins TRBV27 to TRBJ1-5; D call uncertain. The CDR3 length is 13 residues. Germline CDR1 MNHEY, CDR2 SMNVEV (reference sequence). With 4 bases removed from V and 0 bases from J, the gap between germline ends came to 4 bases. The CDR3, as DNA: TGTGCCAGCAGTTCCTATAGCAATCAGCCCCAGCATTTT. Amino acids: CASSSYSNQPQHF.

This chain uses TRBV6-5 with TRBJ2-7, with D perhaps TRBD1 (6 bases). Between the trimmed V and J ends, which lost 5 bases and 2 bases, there was a span of 13 bases. The germline gives CDR1 MNHEY, CDR2 SVGAGI. The CDR3 totals 14 residues. CDR3 loop: CASSPMTGTYEQYF. In DNA form, the CDR3 reads TGTGCCAGCAGTCCGATGACAGGCACCTACGAGCAGTACTTC.

The CDR3 DNA sequence: TGTGCCAGCGGAGAGAGCAATCAGCCCCAGCATTTT. It translates to CASGESNQPQHF. The chain has TRBV28 and TRBJ1-5, with D hard to call. This CDR3 has 12 amino acids. Germline lookup yields CDR1 MDHEN and CDR2 SYDVKM. V lost 8 bases and J lost 1, with 6 bases in between. Filled out from reference TRBV28 and TRBJ1-5, the complete variable domain reads DVKVTQSSRYLVKRTGEKVFLECVQDMDHENMFWYRQDPGLGLRLIYFSYDVKMKEKGDIPEGYSVSREKKERFSLILESASTNQTSMYLCASGESNQPQHFGDGTRLSIL.